Each of the 15 T cell receptor beta chains below was sequenced from the same sample in a study of Ad26.COV2.S vaccination and SARS-CoV-2 variants. Treatment specified: approximately 18 received Ad26.COV2.S at low or high dose, single or two shots; five or six received placebo; per-sample allocation not given. The samples were gathered on day 63 after the first injection of vaccine or placebo. TCRdb's table, derived via immunoSEQ multiplex PCR, lists solely in-frame clones and lacks some. The top ten clones hold around 1.6% of a sample with around 500,000 clones, about 88% of them seen once. The input for sequencing was peripheral blood, taken in a trial of Ad26.COV2.S vaccine versus placebo. Receptor source: a person aged 18-65 years who received the Ad26.COV2.S COVID-19 vaccine or a placebo.

The CDR3 is CAISDPGKATSAMNEQFF. The CDR3 nucleotides read TGTGCCATCAGTGACCCCGGAAAGGCTACTAGCGCGATGAATGAGCAGTTCTTC. V and J are TRBV10-3 and TRBJ2-1; TRBD2 matches 7 bases. The CDR3 has 18 amino acids. V lost 3 bases and J lost 7; bases outside the gene matches: 18. CDR1 and CDR2 from the germline V gene are ENHRY and SYGVKD.

V is TRBV19 and J is TRBJ2-1; TRBD1 agrees at 8 bases. This CDR3 contains 15 residues. J gave up 2 bases and V 6 bases, and 6 bases lay outside the gene matches. CDR1 is LNHDA, CDR2 SQIVND, per germline (reference sequence). In nucleotides, the CDR3 is TGTGCCAGTAGCAACAGGGGGACACCCTACAATGAGCAGTTCTTC. This gives the protein CASSNRGTPYNEQFF.

The V and J genes are TRBV6-5 and TRBJ1-2; D perhaps matches TRBD1 (6 bases). This CDR3 is 16 amino acids long. Trimming removed 0 bases at V and 6 bases at J, with 17 bases between. The germline V gene has CDR1 MNHEY and CDR2 SVGAGI. The CDR3 here is CASSYSTRGGMDGYTF. CDR3 sequence (DNA): TGTGCCAGCAGTTACTCGACGCGAGGGGGGATGGATGGCTACACCTTC.

This chain joins TRBV25-1 and TRBJ2-7; TRBD2 is a possible D gene (5 bases). This CDR3 spans 15 amino acids. Looked up from germline, CDR1 is MGHDK and CDR2 is SYGVNS. Trimming shortened V by 1 base and J by 3 bases, and 13 bases separated the two germline ends. The CDR3 bases are TGTGCCAGCAGTGAATCTTGGGGAGACGACTACGAGCAGTACTTC. As protein: CASSESWGDDYEQYF.

Only one count was recorded for this clone. The CDR3 loop is CASSNARTSGNTGELFF. CDR3 DNA: TGTGCCAGTAGTAATGCGAGGACTAGCGGGAACACCGGGGAGCTGTTTTTT. The chain recombines TRBV19 with TRBJ2-2; 10 nucleotides agree with TRBD2. This CDR3 region has 17 residues. The ends lost 4 bases at V and 1 base at J; junction bases unmatched: 6. Germline V CDR1 and CDR2: LNHDA, SQIVND (reference sequence).

The V and J genes are TRBV14 and TRBJ1-2; 8 bases are shared with TRBD1. The CDR3 is made up of 16 amino acids. CDR1 is SGHDN, CDR2 FVKESK, per germline. Germline trimming cut 1 base from V and 6 bases from J; bases unmatched to any gene: 10. CDR3 sequence (DNA): TGTGCCAGCAGCCAAGCCTGGACAGGGCCCCCTGATGGCTACACCTTC. As protein: CASSQAWTGPPDGYTF.

CDR3 nucleotides: TGTGCCAGCAGCCAATGGGGACAGACAAACTATGGCTACACCTTC. This encodes CASSQWGQTNYGYTF. V is TRBV3-1 (or the pseudogene TRBV3-2) and J is TRBJ1-2, with 7 bases identical to TRBD1. This CDR3 has 15 residues. Unmatched junction bases numbered 5, after V lost 2 bases and J lost 2 bases. CDR1 and CDR2 from the germline V gene are LGHDT and YNNKEL (reference sequence).

The genes are TRBV6-5 and TRBJ2-7; the D gene could be TRBD1 or TRBD2 (6 bases each). Trimming cost V 5 bases and J 6 bases, with 14 bases left between them. This CDR3 is built from 13 residues. Germline V gene sequence: CDR1 MNHEY, CDR2 SVGAGI. CDR3 loop: CASSRPEGGEQYF. The CDR3, as DNA: TGTGCCAGCAGTCGTCCGGAGGGGGGCGAGCAGTACTTC.

The chain carries TRBV7-3 and TRBJ2-1; D not resolved. Germline loops: CDR1 SGHTA, CDR2 FQGTGA. V was cut by 1 base and J by 1 base, with 5 bases left in between. This CDR3 contains 14 residues. The CDR3 region has the DNA TGTGCCAGCAGCTTAAGGGGTTCCTACAATGAGCAGTTCTTC. Protein: CASSLRGSYNEQFF.

The chain joins TRBV10-2 to TRBJ1-5, with D unresolved. This CDR3 spans 14 amino acids. The V end lost 0 bases, the J end lost 4 bases, and 7 bases lay between the germline ends. CDR1 and CDR2 from the germline V gene are WSHSY and SAAADI. CDR3 DNA: TGCGCCAGCAGTGAGTCATGGGTGAATCAGCCCCAGCATTTT. It specifies CASSESWVNQPQHF.

V is TRBV30 and J is TRBJ2-1; TRBD2 agrees at 15 bases. The CDR3 spans 19 residues. Per germline, CDR1 GTSNPN and CDR2 SVGIG (reference sequence). V was clipped by 2 bases and J by 0 bases; unmatched bases: 8. Here the CDR3 reads CAWSNSGTSGRSSYNEQFF. As DNA, the CDR3 is TGTGCCTGGAGTAATTCCGGGACTAGCGGGAGGTCCTCCTACAATGAGCAGTTCTTC.

The chain recombines TRBV4-1 with TRBJ1-3, with 7 bases aligning to TRBD1. In germline, CDR1 is MGHRA, CDR2 YSYEKL. Trimming removed 2 bases from V and 3 bases from J; junction bases left unmatched: 7. The CDR3 spans 16 residues. The CDR3 DNA reads as TGCGCCAGCAGCCAACCAGGGGGGTCTTATGGAAACACCATATATTTT. Its translation: CASSQPGGSYGNTIYF.

The V gene is TRBV10-3, the J gene TRBJ2-7; D is possibly TRBD2 (6 bases). The CDR3 covers 14 residues. CDR1 ENHRY and CDR2 SYGVKD come from the germline V gene. The V and J ends lost 3 bases and 2 bases respectively, with 11 bases between them. The CDR3 DNA sequence: TGTGCCATCAGTGACCCGGGCGGGGCCTACGAGCAGTACTTC. Its protein product is CAISDPGGAYEQYF.

The CDR3 is CASSASGRAIDTQYF. The CDR3 DNA reads TGTGCCAGCAGCGCAAGCGGGAGGGCCATAGATACGCAGTATTTT. The J gene is TRBJ2-3, the V gene TRBV9, with 10 bases matching TRBD2. This CDR3 has 15 residues. Trimming took 3 bases from V and 5 from J; bases not matched to a gene: 6. Germline V gives CDR1 SGDLS, CDR2 YYNGEE.

The chain links TRBV27 to TRBJ2-3; 10 nucleotides agree with TRBD2. CDR3 size: 14 residues. The trim removed 6 bases at V and 7 bases at J, leaving 7 bases unmatched. In germline, CDR1 is MNHEY, CDR2 SMNVEV (reference sequence). The CDR3 DNA sequence: TGTGCCAGCAGCTACAAACTAGCGGGATATACGCAGTATTTT. This encodes CASSYKLAGYTQYF.